This T cell receptor (beta chain) derives from a study of blood T cells in healthy people across ages. General study findings and limits: Nothing was known about donor CMV status, and this possibly confounded expanded clonotype changes. Diversity estimates from one million T cells were considered underestimates.

A second about 7 to 12 cycle PCR used barcoded and J-beta primers. TCRdb processed the 5' RACE reads anew with MiXCR; each CDR3 protein has one entry. The table includes roughly 1,500,000 distinct CDR3 sequences, approximately 32% detected once. The CDR3 is made up of 15 amino acids. Germline V CDR1 and CDR2: SGHKS, YYEKEE (reference sequence). The germline V and J ends were trimmed by 4 bases and 6 bases, with 17 bases remaining between them. This clonotype showed up many times. Antigen: not known. The TCR originated in a woman aged 25 to 39 in good health. The gene calls are TRBV5-5 and TRBJ2-1, with D possibly being TRBD1 or TRBD2 (6 bases each). Specimen: blood. The CDR3 nucleotides are TGTGCCAGCAGCCCCGGTGGGGGGCTAGGCAATGAGCAGTTCTTC. This encodes CASSPGGGLGNEQFF.